Sequencing of this T cell receptor beta chain was carried out in a study of metastatic and nonmetastatic thyroid tumors. Study-wide context: A comparison of repertoires was made across blood and tumor or nodule tissue from malignant and benign thyroid patients.

With MiXCR, TCRdb called clones anew from the PCR reads. The repertoire includes tens of thousands of clones, over 15% of them detected once, and approximately 3% sits in the top ten. All patients reached thyroid surgery having received no treatment beforehand. Ten or more counts support this clone. V was cut by 4 bases and J by 0 bases, with 13 bases left in between. Germline CDR1 is SGHNT and CDR2 is YYREEE (reference sequence). The CDR3 totals 16 residues. J is TRBJ2-2 and V is TRBV5-4, with a possible D match to TRBD2 (5 bases). Sequencing was performed on blood. This TCR was sampled from a female donor with papillary thyroid cancer or a benign thyroid nodule (not recorded which). Some clones in this sample may be carry-over from other donors' samples. This CDR3 is CASSPAGLTNTGELFF. In DNA form, the CDR3 reads TGTGCCAGCAGCCCCGCTGGACTTACGAACACCGGGGAGCTGTTTTTT.